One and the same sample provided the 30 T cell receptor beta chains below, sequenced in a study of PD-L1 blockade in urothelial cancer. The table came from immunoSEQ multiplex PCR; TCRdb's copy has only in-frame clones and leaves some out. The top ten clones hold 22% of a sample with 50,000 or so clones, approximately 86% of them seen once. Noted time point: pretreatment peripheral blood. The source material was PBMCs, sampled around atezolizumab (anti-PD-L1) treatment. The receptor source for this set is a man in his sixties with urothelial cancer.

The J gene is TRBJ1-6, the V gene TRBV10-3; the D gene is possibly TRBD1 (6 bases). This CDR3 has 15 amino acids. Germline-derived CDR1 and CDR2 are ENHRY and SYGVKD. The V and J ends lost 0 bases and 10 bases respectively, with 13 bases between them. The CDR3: CAISESSGVYSPLHF. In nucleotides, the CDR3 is TGTGCCATCAGTGAGTCATCAGGGGTTTACTCACCCCTCCACTTT.

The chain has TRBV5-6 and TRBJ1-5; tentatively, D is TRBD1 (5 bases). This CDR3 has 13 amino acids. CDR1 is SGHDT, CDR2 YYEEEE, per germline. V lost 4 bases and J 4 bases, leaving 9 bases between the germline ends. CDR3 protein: CASSLTANQPQHF. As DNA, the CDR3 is TGTGCCAGCAGCCTGACAGCTAATCAGCCCCAGCATTTT.

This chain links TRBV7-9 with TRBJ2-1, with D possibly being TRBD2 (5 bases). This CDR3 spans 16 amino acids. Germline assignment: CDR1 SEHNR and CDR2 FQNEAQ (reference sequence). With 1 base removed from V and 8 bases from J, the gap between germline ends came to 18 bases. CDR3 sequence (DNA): TGTGCCAGCAGCTTAGTCTTGAGGGCCGCTGGTGATGAGCAGTTCTTC. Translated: CASSLVLRAAGDEQFF. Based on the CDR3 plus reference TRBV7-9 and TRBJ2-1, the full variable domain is DTGVSQNPRHKITKRGQNVTFRCDPISEHNRLYWYRQTLGQGPEFLTYFQNEAQLEKSRLLSDRFSAERPKGSFSTLEIQRTEQGDSAMYLCASSLVLRAAGDEQFFGPGTRLTVL.

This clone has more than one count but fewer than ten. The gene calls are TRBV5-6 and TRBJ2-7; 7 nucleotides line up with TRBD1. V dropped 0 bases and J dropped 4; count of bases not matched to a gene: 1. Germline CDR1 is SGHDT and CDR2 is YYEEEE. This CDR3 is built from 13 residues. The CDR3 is CASSLDRGYEQYF. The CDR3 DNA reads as TGTGCCAGCAGCTTGGACAGGGGTTACGAGCAGTACTTC.

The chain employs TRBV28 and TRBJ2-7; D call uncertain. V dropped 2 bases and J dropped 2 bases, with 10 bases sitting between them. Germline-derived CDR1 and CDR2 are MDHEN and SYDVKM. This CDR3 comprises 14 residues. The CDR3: CASSLEVSTYEQYF. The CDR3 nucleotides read TGTGCCAGCAGTTTAGAGGTCTCGACCTACGAGCAGTACTTC. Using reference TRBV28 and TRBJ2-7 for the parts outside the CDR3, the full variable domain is DVKVTQSSRYLVKRTGEKVFLECVQDMDHENMFWYRQDPGLGLRLIYFSYDVKMKEKGDIPEGYSVSREKKERFSLILESASTNQTSMYLCASSLEVSTYEQYFGPGTRLTVT.

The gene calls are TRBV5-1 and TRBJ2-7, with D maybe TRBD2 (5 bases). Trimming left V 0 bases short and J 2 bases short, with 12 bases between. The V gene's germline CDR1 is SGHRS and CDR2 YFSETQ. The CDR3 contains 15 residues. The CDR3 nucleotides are TGCGCCAGCAGCTTGGCCGGGCTAGCTACCTACGAGCAGTACTTC. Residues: CASSLAGLATYEQYF.

The CDR3 is CASSELTVTSGNTIYF. DNA of the CDR3: TGTGCCAGCAGTGAGTTGACAGTTACCTCTGGAAACACCATATATTTT. The gene calls are TRBV6-1 and TRBJ1-3, with D possibly matching TRBD1 (5 bases). V was pared by 3 bases and J by 0 bases, with 12 bases between. CDR3 length equals 16 residues. CDR1 and CDR2 from the germline V gene are MNHNS and SASEGT.

CDR3 sequence: CASSEARDRGGYTF. CDR3 sequence (DNA): TGTGCCAGCAGTGAAGCGCGGGACAGGGGCGGCTACACCTTC. V usage is TRBV2 and J usage is TRBJ1-2; 10 positions agree with TRBD1. Germline CDR1 is SNHLY and CDR2 is FYNNEI. The CDR3 has 14 residues. J was trimmed by 8 bases and V by 0 bases; bases with no gene match: 3.

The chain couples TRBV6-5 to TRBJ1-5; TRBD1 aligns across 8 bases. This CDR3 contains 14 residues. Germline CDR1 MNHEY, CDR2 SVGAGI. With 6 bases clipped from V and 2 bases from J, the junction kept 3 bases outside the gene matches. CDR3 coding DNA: TGTGCCAGCAGACCGGGACAGGGCAATCAGCCCCAGCATTTT. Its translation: CASRPGQGNQPQHF.

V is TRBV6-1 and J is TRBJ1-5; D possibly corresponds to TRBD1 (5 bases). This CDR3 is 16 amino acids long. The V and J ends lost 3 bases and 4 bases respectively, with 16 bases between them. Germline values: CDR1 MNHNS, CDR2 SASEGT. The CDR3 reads CASSDLSGGTNQPQHF. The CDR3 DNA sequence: TGTGCCAGCAGTGATCTCTCGGGGGGTACGAATCAGCCCCAGCATTTT.

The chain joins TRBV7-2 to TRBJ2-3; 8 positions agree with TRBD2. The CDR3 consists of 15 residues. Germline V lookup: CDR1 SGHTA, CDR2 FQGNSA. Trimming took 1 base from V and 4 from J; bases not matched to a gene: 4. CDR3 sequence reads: CASSLGGAGADTQYF. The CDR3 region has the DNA TGTGCCAGCAGCTTAGGAGGAGCGGGGGCAGATACGCAGTATTTT.

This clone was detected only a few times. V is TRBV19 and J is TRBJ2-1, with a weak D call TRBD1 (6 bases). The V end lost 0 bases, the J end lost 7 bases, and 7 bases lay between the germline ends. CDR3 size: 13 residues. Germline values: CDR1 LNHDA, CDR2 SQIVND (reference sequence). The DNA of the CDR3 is TGTGCCAGTAGTATAGACAGGGGTAATGAGCAGTTCTTC. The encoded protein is CASSIDRGNEQFF.

DNA of the CDR3: TGTGCCAGCAGCGCCCGACAAGTATCGAATTCACCCCTCCACTTT. Its translation is CASSARQVSNSPLHF. The V call is TRBV5-6, the J call TRBJ1-6; D remains unclear. Trimming pared 4 bases from V and 7 bases from J, leaving 15 bases between. Germline CDR1 and CDR2: SGHDT and YYEEEE. CDR3 length: 15 amino acids.

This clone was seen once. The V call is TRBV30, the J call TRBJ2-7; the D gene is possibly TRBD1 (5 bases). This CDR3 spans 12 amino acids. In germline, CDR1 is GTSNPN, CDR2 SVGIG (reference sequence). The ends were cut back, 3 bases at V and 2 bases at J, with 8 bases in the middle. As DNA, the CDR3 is TGTGCCTGGAGCGTGGGGCCCTACGAGCAGTACTTC. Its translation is CAWSVGPYEQYF.

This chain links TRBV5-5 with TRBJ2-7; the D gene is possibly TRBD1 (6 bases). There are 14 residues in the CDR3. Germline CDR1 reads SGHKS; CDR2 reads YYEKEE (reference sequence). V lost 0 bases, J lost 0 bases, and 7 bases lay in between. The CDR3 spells CASSLVGGSYEQYF. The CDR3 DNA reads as TGTGCCAGCAGCTTGGTAGGGGGCTCCTACGAGCAGTACTTC.

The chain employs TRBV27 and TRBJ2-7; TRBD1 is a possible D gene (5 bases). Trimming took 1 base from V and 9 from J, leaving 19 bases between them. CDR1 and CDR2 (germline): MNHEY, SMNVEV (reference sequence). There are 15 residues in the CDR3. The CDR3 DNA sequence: TGTGCCAGCAGTTTATTTCTGGACACCCTTTCTGGGCAGTACTTC. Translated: CASSLFLDTLSGQYF.

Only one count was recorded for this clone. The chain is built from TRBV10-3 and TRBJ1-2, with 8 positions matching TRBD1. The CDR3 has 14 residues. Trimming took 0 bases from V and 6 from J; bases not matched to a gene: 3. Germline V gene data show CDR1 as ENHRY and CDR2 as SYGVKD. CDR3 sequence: CAISESPRGHGYTF. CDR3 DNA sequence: TGTGCCATCAGTGAGTCGCCCAGGGGGCATGGCTACACCTTC.

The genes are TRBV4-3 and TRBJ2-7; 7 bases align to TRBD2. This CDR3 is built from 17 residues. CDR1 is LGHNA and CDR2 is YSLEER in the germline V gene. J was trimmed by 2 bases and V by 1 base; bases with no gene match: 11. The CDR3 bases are TGCGCCAGCAGCCAAGCCTCGGGGGGTCTGGGTCCCTACGAGCAGTACTTC. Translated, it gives CASSQASGGLGPYEQYF.

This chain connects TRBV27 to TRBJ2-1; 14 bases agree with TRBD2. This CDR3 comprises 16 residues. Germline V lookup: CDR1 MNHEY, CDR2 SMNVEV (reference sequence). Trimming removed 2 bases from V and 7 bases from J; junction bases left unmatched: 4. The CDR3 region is CASSLKGLAGGNEQFF. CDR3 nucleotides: TGTGCCAGCAGTTTAAAAGGACTAGCGGGAGGTAATGAGCAGTTCTTC.

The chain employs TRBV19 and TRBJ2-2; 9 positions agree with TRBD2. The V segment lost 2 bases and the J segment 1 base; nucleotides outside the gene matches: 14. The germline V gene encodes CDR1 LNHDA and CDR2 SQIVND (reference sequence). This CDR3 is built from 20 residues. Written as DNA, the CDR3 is TGTGCCAGTAGTATAACGGTTTTACGGGCTAGCGGGGTGAACACCGGGGAGCTGTTTTTT. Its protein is CASSITVLRASGVNTGELFF.

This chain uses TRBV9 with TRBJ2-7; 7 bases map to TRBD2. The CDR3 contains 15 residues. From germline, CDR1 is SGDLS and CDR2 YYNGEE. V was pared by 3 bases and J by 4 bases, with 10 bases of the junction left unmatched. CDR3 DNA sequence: TGTGCCAGCAGCGGCGACTCTCTCGGGGGGTACGAGCAGTACTTC. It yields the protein CASSGDSLGGYEQYF.

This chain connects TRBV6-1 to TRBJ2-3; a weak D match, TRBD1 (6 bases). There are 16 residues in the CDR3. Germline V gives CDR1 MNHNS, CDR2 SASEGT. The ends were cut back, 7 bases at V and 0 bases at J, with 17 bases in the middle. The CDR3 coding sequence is TGTGCCAGCACTGACCCTGGGGACACGAGCACAGATACGCAGTATTTT. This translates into CASTDPGDTSTDTQYF.

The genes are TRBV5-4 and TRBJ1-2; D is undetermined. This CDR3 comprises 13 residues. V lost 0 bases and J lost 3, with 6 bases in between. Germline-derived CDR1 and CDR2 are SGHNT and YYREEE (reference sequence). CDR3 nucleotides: TGTGCCAGCAGCTTGGCCCAGGACTATGGCTACACCTTC. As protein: CASSLAQDYGYTF. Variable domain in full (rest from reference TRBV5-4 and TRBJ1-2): ETGVTQSPTHLIKTRGQQVTLRCSSQSGHNTVSWYQQALGQGPQFIFQYYREEENGRGNFPPRFSGLQFPNYSSELNVNALELDDSALYLCASSLAQDYGYTFGSGTRLTVV.

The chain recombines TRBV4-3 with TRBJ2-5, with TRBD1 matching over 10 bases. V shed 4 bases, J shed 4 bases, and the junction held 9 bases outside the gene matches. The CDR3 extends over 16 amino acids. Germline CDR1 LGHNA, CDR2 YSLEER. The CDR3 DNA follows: TGCGCCAGCAGCCCCAGCGGACAGGGGGTCCCAGAGACCCAGTACTTC. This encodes CASSPSGQGVPETQYF.

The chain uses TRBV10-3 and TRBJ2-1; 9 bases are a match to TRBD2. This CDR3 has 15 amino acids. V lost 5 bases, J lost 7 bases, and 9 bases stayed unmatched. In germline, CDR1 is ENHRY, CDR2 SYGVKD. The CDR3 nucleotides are TGTGCCATCAGTCAATCCGCGGGGGGGGTAAATGAGCAGTTCTTC. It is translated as CAISQSAGGVNEQFF.

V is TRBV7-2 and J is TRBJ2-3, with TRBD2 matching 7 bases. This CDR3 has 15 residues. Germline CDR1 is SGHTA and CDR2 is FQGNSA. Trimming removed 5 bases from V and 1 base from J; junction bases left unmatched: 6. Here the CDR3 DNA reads TGTGCCAGCAGCGCTTTGAGCGGGGGCACAGATACGCAGTATTTT. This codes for CASSALSGGTDTQYF.

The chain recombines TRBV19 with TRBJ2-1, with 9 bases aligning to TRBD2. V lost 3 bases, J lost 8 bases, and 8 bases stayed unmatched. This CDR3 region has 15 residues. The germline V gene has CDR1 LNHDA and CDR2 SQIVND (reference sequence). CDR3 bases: TGTGCCAGTAGTATTCTGAGTAGCGGGAGACATGAGCAGTTCTTC. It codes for CASSILSSGRHEQFF.

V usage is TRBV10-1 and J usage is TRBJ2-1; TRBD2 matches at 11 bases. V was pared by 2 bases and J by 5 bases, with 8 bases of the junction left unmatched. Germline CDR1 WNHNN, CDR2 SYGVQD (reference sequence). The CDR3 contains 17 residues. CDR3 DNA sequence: TGCGCCAGCAGTGAGGGGACTAGCGGCAGTGTGAACAATGAGCAGTTCTTC. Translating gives CASSEGTSGSVNNEQFF.

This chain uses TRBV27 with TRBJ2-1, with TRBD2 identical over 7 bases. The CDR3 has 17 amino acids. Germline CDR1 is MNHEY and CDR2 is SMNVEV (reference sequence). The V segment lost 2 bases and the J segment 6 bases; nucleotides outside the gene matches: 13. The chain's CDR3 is CASSLGVGLAEGNEQFF. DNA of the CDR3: TGTGCCAGCAGTTTAGGTGTAGGGCTAGCGGAGGGCAATGAGCAGTTCTTC.

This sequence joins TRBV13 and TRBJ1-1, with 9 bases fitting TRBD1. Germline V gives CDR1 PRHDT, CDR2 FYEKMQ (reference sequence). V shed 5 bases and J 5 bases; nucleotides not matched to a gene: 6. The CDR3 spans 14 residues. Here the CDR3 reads CASSQDRGRTEAFF. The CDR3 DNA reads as TGTGCCAGCAGCCAAGACAGGGGGAGGACTGAAGCTTTCTTT. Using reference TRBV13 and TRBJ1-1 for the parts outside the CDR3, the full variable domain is AAGVIQSPRHLIKEKRETATLKCYPIPRHDTVYWYQQGPGQDPQFLISFYEKMQSDKGSIPDRFSAQQFSDYHSELNMSSLELGDSALYFCASSQDRGRTEAFFGQGTRLTVV.